These T cell receptor beta chains were read from a single sample in a study of T cells expressing NK-cell markers. From the 5' RACE reads, TCRdb lists one entry per CDR3 protein and no DNA. The sample data list about 460,000 distinct CDR3 sequences. The sequencing sample was made of blood T cells: a sorted CD56 or NKG2C T cell subset, CD4+ or CD8+ T cells, or bulk PBMC T cells (not recorded which). The receptors shown here come from a woman aged 50 to 60 in good health. The CDR3 runs from the conserved cysteine through the conserved F or W. Each record gives: V gene, J gene, CDR3 protein.

TRBV5-6	TRBJ1-4	CASSLEGGKFEKLFF
TRBV20-1	TRBJ2-6	CSAQSGGSGANVLTF
TRBV11-2	TRBJ1-2	CASSLGTGGSYGYTF
TRBV7-9	TRBJ2-5	CASSVSGRDTETQYF
TRBV14	TRBJ2-3	CASSQLTSGRDTQYF
TRBV5-1	TRBJ2-1	CASSIPGLGGGEQFF
TRBV7-9	TRBJ1-1	CASSLGLGLSTEAFF
TRBV3-1	TRBJ1-6	CASSQQALGSPLHF
TRBV5-1	TRBJ2-1	CASSPGQGAHNEQFF
TRBV7-9	TRBJ1-3	CASSLQGGTIYF
TRBV5-1	TRBJ1-5	CASRQGFNQPQHF
TRBV6-6	TRBJ2-7	CASSYSAGLTYEQYF
TRBV3-1	TRBJ2-1	CASSQDGTSYNEQFF
TRBV12-3/TRBV12-4	TRBJ2-2	CASTRGSMTGELFF
TRBV20-1	TRBJ2-7	CSGRIGYEQYF
TRBV30	TRBJ2-4	CALRLAKNIQYF
TRBV25-1	TRBJ2-1	CASSEQWTGTDNEQFF
TRBV20-1	TRBJ2-2	CSARVSGSGELFF
TRBV4-1	TRBJ2-2	CASSQDETSWRELFF
TRBV12-3/TRBV12-4	TRBJ1-2	CASTVDRSYGYTF
TRBV24-1	TRBJ2-1	CATSDFETAYNEQFF
TRBV11-2	TRBJ2-1	CASSSGGTRFHNEQFF
TRBV25-1	TRBJ1-2	CASSENTRRTANYGYTF
TRBV5-4	TRBJ2-1	CASLSLVKNEQFF
TRBV5-1	TRBJ1-5	CASSIDGDNQPQHF
TRBV9	TRBJ2-2	CASSVAAAGTGELFF
TRBV5-5	TRBJ1-6	CASSPGRRQNSPLHF
TRBV19	TRBJ2-1	CASRPRGQVNEQFF
TRBV11-2	TRBJ2-1	CASTPGRGRPYNEQFF
TRBV7-6	TRBJ1-6	CASSLASGSPLHF
TRBV7-8	TRBJ2-4	CASSLVGGKNIQYF
TRBV11-2	TRBJ2-5	CASSFQVVETQYF
TRBV6-5	TRBJ1-1	CASSPLVGQGKNTEAFF
TRBV7-2	TRBJ2-7	CASSLADPYEQYF
TRBV30	TRBJ2-3	CAWSVLSSSTDTQYF
TRBV4-1	TRBJ2-1	CASSQDYRLFQQFF
TRBV5-1	TRBJ2-1	CASSMGLDYNEQFF
TRBV12-3/TRBV12-4	TRBJ2-1	CASSLLVGREQFF
TRBV29-1	TRBJ1-1	CSVLDPGSEAFF
TRBV20-1	TRBJ2-1	CSARGGGLPSSYNEQFF
TRBV24-1	TRBJ1-2	CATSRGDYGYTF
TRBV6-1	TRBJ2-3	CASSDLGLNTQYF
TRBV7-6	TRBJ1-4	CASSFAGGANEKLFF
TRBV12-3/TRBV12-4	TRBJ2-6	CASSYNRANGANVLTF
TRBV24-1	TRBJ2-1	CATSGTLGQGGFDEQFF
TRBV14	TRBJ1-2	CASSQVKGVYGYTF
TRBV27	TRBJ2-1	CASLPSGSYNEQFF
TRBV3-1	TRBJ2-5	CASSQGGSSEYQETQYF
TRBV15	TRBJ2-3	CATSRARGGTSGTDTQYF
TRBV7-7	TRBJ1-3	CASSLGGPGVGTIYF
TRBV20-1	TRBJ2-3	CSAQPGLAGGPGADTQYF
TRBV15	TRBJ2-5	CATSRGVSEETQYF
TRBV7-2	TRBJ2-7	CASSLDTGRQYF
TRBV4-2	TRBJ2-7	CASSQGAGTTYEQYF